This TCR beta chain originates from a study of CD8 T cells in ankylosing spondylitis. The CDR3 sequence is 14 residues long. Germline V CDR1 and CDR2: SNHLY, FYNNEI. Trimming shortened V by 3 bases and J by 8 bases, and 13 bases separated the two germline ends. TCRdb fed the 5' RACE reads into MiXCR, producing one record per CDR3 protein. Altogether about 140,000 distinct CDR3 sequences are present, around a third being singletons, with the ten largest covering 5.5% to 7.5%. Study-level results: Disease-associated clones were reportedly significantly overrepresented in matched ankylosing spondylitis synovial fluid. Existing reports had already noted some motif variants in reactive arthritis synovial fluid and blood.

This clonotype has a handful of counts. The antigen remains unidentified. Sample: synovial fluid, either unsorted or a sorted T cell fraction (not recorded which). The J gene is TRBJ1-4, the V gene TRBV2, with D possibly TRBD1 on 5 matching bases. The receptor was derived from a male donor with ankylosing spondylitis. CDR3 region: CASSDGGPPEKLFF. The CDR3 bases are TGTGCCAGCAGTGATGGGGGACCCCCCGAAAAACTGTTTTTT.